The 21 T cell receptor beta chains below come from one sample, sequenced in a study of Ad26.COV2.S vaccination and SARS-CoV-2 variants. Only in-frame clones appear in the TCRdb table, and some are missing; sequencing was by immunoSEQ multiplex PCR. The sample has roughly 350,000 clones, roughly 90% seen once; the top ten hold around 6.4%. Sample treatment: some 20 received Ad26.COV2.S at low or high dose, single or two shots; five or six received placebo; per-sample allocation not given. Repertoires come from day 63 after the first vaccine or placebo injection. The starting material was peripheral blood, obtained in a trial of Ad26.COV2.S vaccine versus placebo. The receptor source for this set is a person aged 18 to 65 who received the Ad26.COV2.S COVID-19 vaccine or a placebo.

This rearrangement joins TRBV2 to TRBJ1-4; D remains unclear. Germline V CDR1 and CDR2: SNHLY, FYNNEI. Trimming left V 8 bases short and J 0 bases short, with 13 bases between. The CDR3 runs to 15 residues. CDR3 DNA sequence: TGTGCCAGCGTACAAATTTTTGCAACTAATGAAAAACTGTTTTTT. Protein: CASVQIFATNEKLFF.

The rearrangement links TRBV4-1 to TRBJ1-6; D is uncertain. V was clipped by 0 bases and J by 7 bases, with 7 bases between them. CDR1 is MGHRA, CDR2 YSYEKL, per germline. There are 14 residues in the CDR3. CDR3 in DNA: TGCGCCAGCAGCCAAGATCAAGGGAATTCACCCCTCCACTTT. Its translation is CASSQDQGNSPLHF.

The CDR3 coding sequence is TGTGCCAGCAGCTTAGCGACAGGGGCAACTATATATGGCTACACCTTC. This sequence encodes CASSLATGATIYGYTF. The chain recombines TRBV7-2 with TRBJ1-2; the match to TRBD1 covers 8 bases. V was pared by 0 bases and J by 5 bases, with 8 bases of the junction left unmatched. The germline gives CDR1 SGHTA, CDR2 FQGNSA. CDR3 length: 16 amino acids.

About this clone itself: A far larger clone is off by one base, so a read error is likely. The chain combines TRBV28 with TRBJ2-7; D ambiguous. Germline CDR1 is MDHEN and CDR2 is SYDVKM. The CDR3 loop spans 11 amino acids. Deletions cut 4 bases from V and 5 bases from J, with 6 bases between. The CDR3 loop reads CASSSVHEQYF. The CDR3 DNA sequence: TGTGCCAGCAGTTCTGTACACGAGCAGTACTTC. Full variable domain (remainder filled in from reference TRBV28 and TRBJ2-7): DVKVTQSSRYLVKRTGEKVFLECVQDMDHENMFWYRQDPGLGLRLIYFSYDVKMKEKGDIPEGYSVSREKKERFSLILESASTNQTSMYLCASSSVHEQYFGPGTRLTVT.

The CDR3 DNA sequence: TGTGCCAGCAGCTTAGTATGGGACAGGGGGCCTGGGGAGTACTTC. Translated: CASSLVWDRGPGEYF. The V and J genes are TRBV7-2 and TRBJ2-7, with 12 bases identical to TRBD1. Germline V gene data show CDR1 as SGHTA and CDR2 as FQGNSA. J lost 11 bases, V lost 1 base, and 9 bases had no gene match. This CDR3 has 15 amino acids.

In its sample, this clone was seen a few times. Different DNA sequences within this sample yield the same CDR3. The genes are TRBV7-2 and TRBJ1-1, with D unresolved. The CDR3 length is 13 residues. The germline gives CDR1 SGHTA, CDR2 FQGNSA. V was shortened by 1 base and J by 1 base, with 4 bases between the two germline ends. The chain's CDR3 is CASSLDRNTEAFF. CDR3 nucleotides: TGTGCCAGCAGCTTAGACAGGAACACTGAAGCTTTCTTT.

This chain joins TRBV6-6 and TRBJ2-7; the match to TRBD2 covers 13 bases. CDR3 length equals 16 residues. The V gene's germline CDR1 is MNHNY and CDR2 SVGAGI (reference sequence). V was pared by 2 bases and J by 5 bases, with 6 bases of the junction left unmatched. For the CDR3, the DNA is TGTGCCAGCAGTTACCACCGACTAGCGGGAGGCGACGAGCAGTACTTC. Translating it yields CASSYHRLAGGDEQYF.

The chain carries TRBV4-1 and TRBJ1-1; tentatively, D is TRBD1 (5 bases). Germline loops: CDR1 MGHRA, CDR2 YSYEKL. V was pared by 3 bases and J by 4 bases, with 21 bases between. The length of the CDR3 is 17 residues. CDR3 bases: TGCGCCAGCAGCCACGGTCTGGGGGGACGGAGGATCACTGAAGCTTTCTTT. Amino acid sequence: CASSHGLGGRRITEAFF.

The chain is built from TRBV5-1 and TRBJ1-2, with a weak D call TRBD1 (5 bases). The CDR3 has 14 residues. The germline gives CDR1 SGHRS, CDR2 YFSETQ. V gave up 4 bases and J gave up 4 bases, with 14 bases separating them. CDR3: CASSPGGNVYGYTF. The CDR3 nucleotides are TGCGCCAGCAGCCCCGGGGGGAATGTCTATGGCTACACCTTC.

The chain combines TRBV27 with TRBJ2-7; 10 bases agree with TRBD1. V gave up 4 bases and J gave up 6 bases; unmatched junction bases: 3. The CDR3 consists of 13 residues. The germline V gene has CDR1 MNHEY and CDR2 SMNVEV (reference sequence). The CDR3, as DNA: TGTGCCAGCAGTTCCGGGACAGGGGTCGAGCAGTACTTC. This encodes CASSSGTGVEQYF.

This clone was recorded a few times. This chain links TRBV6-2 or TRBV6-3 with TRBJ2-7, with 7 nucleotides matching TRBD1. The CDR3 has 19 residues. J was trimmed by 1 base and V by 6 bases; bases with no gene match: 21. Germline loops: CDR1 MNHEY, CDR2 SVGEGT. The DNA for the CDR3 is TGTGCCAGCAGCTCCACGTCCTTTCACCGGGACAGCCCGTCCTACGAGCAGTACTTC. It specifies CASSSTSFHRDSPSYEQYF.

The table lists this clone with a few counts. The J gene is TRBJ2-7, the V gene TRBV19, with TRBD1 matching 9 bases. CDR1 is LNHDA and CDR2 is SQIVND in the germline V gene (reference sequence). This CDR3 contains 11 residues. V lost 6 bases and J lost 6; bases outside the gene matches: 0. CDR3 protein: CASRGQGEQYF. CDR3 DNA: TGTGCCAGTAGGGGACAGGGCGAGCAGTACTTC.

The V gene is TRBV27, the J gene TRBJ2-2, with 9 nucleotides matching TRBD1. This CDR3 is built from 19 residues. From germline, CDR1 is MNHEY and CDR2 SMNVEV (reference sequence). Trimming took 5 bases from V and 6 from J; bases not matched to a gene: 19. CDR3 amino acids: CASSVRQGEFLGGPGELFF. The CDR3 nucleotides are TGTGCCAGCAGTGTCAGACAGGGGGAATTCCTAGGAGGACCCGGGGAGCTGTTTTTT.

The rearrangement joins TRBV6-6 to TRBJ2-7; the D gene is possibly TRBD2 (6 bases). CDR3 size: 13 residues. The V end was cut by 7 bases, the J end by 6 bases, with 16 bases between. In germline, CDR1 is MNHNY, CDR2 SVGAGI (reference sequence). This chain's CDR3 is CASTYTRGSEQYF. CDR3 in DNA: TGTGCCAGCACCTACACGCGGGGTTCCGAGCAGTACTTC.

The CDR3 DNA follows: TGTGCCAGCAGCCCCGACCGACAAAGAACTAACTATGGCTACACCTTC. It codes for CASSPDRQRTNYGYTF. V is TRBV7-3 and J is TRBJ1-2; D gene uncertain. This CDR3 has 16 amino acids. V lost 5 bases and J lost 0, with 16 bases in between. CDR1 SGHTA and CDR2 FQGTGA come from the germline V gene. Combining the CDR3 with reference TRBV7-3 and TRBJ1-2 gives the whole variable domain GAGVSQTPSNKVTEKGKYVELRCDPISGHTALYWYRQSLGQGPEFLIYFQGTGAADDSGLPNDRFFAVRPEGSVSTLKIQRTERGDSAVYLCASSPDRQRTNYGYTFGSGTRLTVV.

V gene TRBV11-2 combines with J gene TRBJ2-1; weak D call: TRBD2 (6 bases). Looked up from germline, CDR1 is SGHAT and CDR2 is FQNNGV. The CDR3 sequence is 17 residues long. The ends were cut back, 4 bases at V and 9 bases at J, with 25 bases in the middle. The CDR3 loop reads CASSSTVTGRQLTEQFF. DNA for the CDR3: TGTGCCAGCAGCTCGACTGTAACCGGGAGACAATTAACTGAGCAGTTCTTC.

CDR3 coding DNA: TGTGCCAGCAGCGTAGGGACTAGCGGACCCTACGAGCAGTACTTC. Encoded protein: CASSVGTSGPYEQYF. The chain couples TRBV9 to TRBJ2-7, with 10 nucleotides matching TRBD2. Germline CDR1 reads SGDLS; CDR2 reads YYNGEE. The length of the CDR3 is 15 residues. The V gene end was trimmed by 0 bases and the J gene end by 2 bases; junction bases not matched to a gene: 2.

V usage is TRBV28 and J usage is TRBJ1-5; D might be TRBD1 (6 bases). The germline gives CDR1 MDHEN, CDR2 SYDVKM. The CDR3 has 16 amino acids. V shed 4 bases and J shed 2 bases, with 15 bases lying between them. Here the CDR3 DNA reads TGTGCCAGCAGTTCTTGGGGCGCAGGGGGCAATCAGCCCCAGCATTTT. It codes for CASSSWGAGGNQPQHF.

The chain couples TRBV7-2 to TRBJ2-3; no definite D call. The CDR3 runs to 14 residues. CDR1 is SGHTA and CDR2 is FQGNSA in the germline V gene. V lost 7 bases and J 2 bases, leaving 13 bases between the germline ends. The CDR3 loop is CASTIVSPTDTQYF. CDR3 in DNA: TGTGCCAGCACCATTGTTTCGCCCACAGATACGCAGTATTTT.

This sequence joins TRBV19 and TRBJ1-2; D call uncertain. The CDR3 consists of 15 residues. V lost 3 bases and J lost 8, with 19 bases in between. CDR1 is LNHDA and CDR2 is SQIVND in the germline V gene (reference sequence). CDR3 amino acids: CASSIVLPAEGGYTF. The CDR3 region has the DNA TGTGCCAGTAGTATTGTTCTGCCCGCGGAGGGCGGCTACACCTTC.

The table lists this clone with a few counts. The rearrangement uses TRBV5-1 and TRBJ2-5, with TRBD2 matching over 8 bases. V lost 1 base to trimming and J lost 5 bases; unmatched junction nucleotides: 10. CDR1 is SGHRS, CDR2 YFSETQ, per germline. CDR3 length equals 16 residues. CDR3 sequence (DNA): TGCGCCAGCAGCTTGAATACCGGGACTAGTTCTGAGACCCAGTACTTC. Its translation is CASSLNTGTSSETQYF.